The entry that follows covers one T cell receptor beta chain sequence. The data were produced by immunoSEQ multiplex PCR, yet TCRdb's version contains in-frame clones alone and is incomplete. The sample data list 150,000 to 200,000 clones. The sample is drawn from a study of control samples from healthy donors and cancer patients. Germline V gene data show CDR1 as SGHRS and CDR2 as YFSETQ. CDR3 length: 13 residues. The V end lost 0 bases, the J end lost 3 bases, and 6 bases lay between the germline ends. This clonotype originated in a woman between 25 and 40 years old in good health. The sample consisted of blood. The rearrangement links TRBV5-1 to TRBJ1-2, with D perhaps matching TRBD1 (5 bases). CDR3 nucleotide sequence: TGCGCCAGCAGCTTGGAACAGGACTATGGCTACACCTTC. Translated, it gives CASSLEQDYGYTF.